The 28 T cell receptor beta chains listed next were all sequenced from one sample in a study of T-cell reconstitution after alpha-beta-depleted transplantation in children (TCRdb year 2016). Library creation used PCR. The listed sequencing device is Illumina HiSeq 2500. Molecular barcoding was employed in the preparation of TCR libraries, with unique molecular identifiers being used to normalize TCRbeta repertoire quantification. The public reads were run again by TCRdb, first through fastp at Q25 and then through MiXCR, and only productive beta chains were kept. CDR3 protein duplicates are merged, each entry listing the most common genes and DNA. Within this sample are hundreds of thousands of distinct CDR3 sequences, with approximately 15% of them counted one time only. Jointly, the top ten make up 1.1% of the sample. The sample here was PBMCs from the stem cell graft donor, taken from the stem cell graft. These receptors were taken from a human donor who donated a stem cell graft to a child with acute myeloid leukemia.

The table lists this clonotype with many counts. The chain links TRBV15 to TRBJ2-7; no clear D. This CDR3 spans 14 amino acids. Trimming took 2 bases from V and 4 from J, leaving 12 bases between them. The germline V gene has CDR1 LNHNV and CDR2 YYDKDF (reference sequence). The CDR3 is CATSRLSGPYEQYF. The DNA of the CDR3 is TGTGCCACCAGCAGACTTTCGGGTCCATACGAGCAGTACTTC.

The count of this clonotype is one. The J gene is TRBJ1-1, the V gene TRBV7-3; D unresolved. V was pared by 5 bases and J by 2 bases, with 9 bases between. This CDR3 has 13 amino acids. Germline-derived CDR1 and CDR2 are SGHTA and FQGTGA. The CDR3 spells CASSREANTEAFF. CDR3 DNA: TGTGCCAGCAGCCGGGAGGCTAACACTGAAGCTTTCTTT.

This clonotype has a handful of counts. The rearrangement joins TRBV5-5 to TRBJ1-2, with a tentative D call TRBD1 (5 bases). This CDR3 contains 17 residues. Germline assignment: CDR1 SGHKS and CDR2 YYEKEE (reference sequence). Trimming took off 4 bases at V and 5 bases at J, with 24 bases between the two ends. The CDR3 bases are TGTGCCAGCAGCGCGCTCCTGACAGAGGGTGGGGCGTATGGCTACACCTTC. Amino acid sequence: CASSALLTEGGAYGYTF.

This clonotype was counted at least ten times. V usage is TRBV20-1 and J usage is TRBJ1-1; D is ambiguous. The CDR3 extends over 13 amino acids. CDR1 DFQATT and CDR2 SNEGSKA come from the germline V gene (reference sequence). V was cut by 3 bases and J by 10 bases, with 18 bases left in between. This chain's CDR3 is CSARPKLVVLAFF. CDR3 coding DNA: TGCAGTGCTAGGCCCAAACTCGTGGTGCTAGCTTTCTTT.

This clonotype was seen only a few times. The chain joins TRBV12-3 or TRBV12-4 to TRBJ1-2; D unresolved. The V gene lost 5 bases and the J gene lost 6 bases, with 22 bases spanning the gap. This CDR3 comprises 16 residues. CDR3 sequence reads: CASSQTSNSRVHGYTF. In DNA, the CDR3 is TGTGCCAGCAGTCAAACCTCTAACTCAAGGGTACATGGCTACACCTTC.

This clonotype has more than one count but fewer than ten. This chain links TRBV7-9 with TRBJ2-3; tentatively, D is TRBD2 (6 bases). This CDR3 has 16 residues. V was pared by 1 base and J by 2 bases, with 13 bases between. Germline lookup yields CDR1 SEHNR and CDR2 FQNEAQ (reference sequence). The CDR3 DNA is TGTGCCAGCAGCTTAGGAAATAGCGGATTCACAGATACGCAGTATTTT. Amino acids: CASSLGNSGFTDTQYF.

This clonotype occurred a few times. The rearrangement uses TRBV24-1 and TRBJ2-1; no firm D call. Looked up from germline, CDR1 is KGHDR and CDR2 is SFDVKD. The CDR3 runs 16 residues. V lost 3 bases and J lost 5, with 16 bases in between. DNA for the CDR3: TGTGCCACCAGTGATCCAGGCCGGGCCTCGAACAATGAGCAGTTCTTC. This gives the protein CATSDPGRASNNEQFF.

This clonotype showed up many times. J is TRBJ2-3 and V is TRBV27, with 7 bases identical to TRBD1. Germline V CDR1 and CDR2: MNHEY, SMNVEV (reference sequence). There are 15 residues in the CDR3. V lost 4 bases and J lost 6; bases outside the gene matches: 10. CDR3 amino acids: CASSSRQGGWDTQYF. The CDR3 DNA is TGTGCCAGCAGTTCACGACAGGGTGGATGGGATACGCAGTATTTT.

The CDR3 protein is CASSLEFAAIGGNEKLFF. CDR3 DNA sequence: TGCGCCAGCAGCTTGGAATTTGCCGCCATTGGGGGGAATGAAAAACTGTTTTTT. The chain is built from TRBV5-1 and TRBJ1-4; D may be TRBD1 (5 bases). The CDR3 is 18 residues long. V was cut by 0 bases and J by 5 bases, with 20 bases left in between. Germline assignment: CDR1 SGHRS and CDR2 YFSETQ. The full variable domain, with the rest looked up from reference TRBV5-1 and TRBJ1-4, is KAGVTQTPRYLIKTRGQQVTLSCSPISGHRSVSWYQQTPGQGLQFLFEYFSETQRNKGNFPGRFSGRQFSNSRSEMNVSTLELGDSALYLCASSLEFAAIGGNEKLFFGSGTQLSVL.

This clonotype has ten or more counts. The chain combines TRBV4-3 with TRBJ1-2; D might be TRBD1 (6 bases). V lost 0 bases and J 5 bases, leaving 13 bases between the germline ends. CDR1 LGHNA and CDR2 YSLEER come from the germline V gene. This CDR3 is 15 amino acids long. The CDR3 coding sequence is TGCGCCAGCAGCCAAGAATACAGGGAAGGATATGGCTACACCTTC. Translated, it gives CASSQEYREGYGYTF.

Many counts were recorded for this clonotype. The chain has TRBV20-1 and TRBJ2-5; unclear D gene. V was clipped by 1 base and J by 2 bases, with 8 bases between them. Germline CDR1 DFQATT, CDR2 SNEGSKA (reference sequence). The CDR3 totals 13 residues. CDR3 protein: CSARGAIQETQYF. In DNA, the CDR3 is TGCAGTGCTAGAGGGGCTATTCAAGAGACCCAGTACTTC.

The V and J genes are TRBV7-2 and TRBJ2-1; unclear D gene. V was pared by 4 bases and J by 9 bases, with 13 bases between. Germline lookup yields CDR1 SGHTA and CDR2 FQGNSA. The CDR3 sequence is 13 residues long. The CDR3 DNA sequence: TGTGCCAGCAGCTCGGAACTAAGAATTGAGCAGTTCTTC. It specifies CASSSELRIEQFF.

The chain is built from TRBV11-2 and TRBJ2-7; either TRBD1 or TRBD2 may supply D (5 bases each). The germline CDR1 and CDR2 sequences are SGHAT and FQNNGV. This CDR3 region has 14 residues. V was trimmed by 1 base and J by 7 bases, leaving 14 bases between them. CDR3 protein: CASSLVKGSGEQYF. The CDR3 DNA reads TGTGCCAGCAGCTTAGTGAAGGGGTCGGGGGAGCAGTACTTC. Supplemented by reference TRBV11-2 and TRBJ2-7, the full variable domain reads EAGVAQSPRYKIIEKRQSVAFWCNPISGHATLYWYQQILGQGPKLLIQFQNNGVVDDSQLPKDRFSAERLKGVDSTLKIQPAKLEDSAVYLCASSLVKGSGEQYFGPGTRLTVT.

This clonotype has ten or more counts. The chain has TRBV5-1 and TRBJ2-6; 9 positions match TRBD1. CDR3 length: 16 amino acids. The J segment lost 2 bases and the V segment lost 2 bases, leaving 2 bases of the junction unmatched. Germline V gene data show CDR1 as SGHRS and CDR2 as YFSETQ. The DNA of the CDR3 is TGCGCCAGCAGCTTACAGGGGGCGGCTGGGGCCAACGTCCTGACTTTC. It codes for CASSLQGAAGANVLTF.

This clonotype came up many times. This chain joins TRBV5-5 and TRBJ2-2; D unclear. V lost 3 bases, J lost 0 bases, and 6 bases lay in between. Germline V gene lookup returns CDR1 SGHKS and CDR2 YYEKEE (reference sequence). The CDR3 has 14 amino acids. This CDR3 reads CASSWTANTGELFF. Written as DNA, the CDR3 is TGTGCCAGCAGCTGGACCGCGAACACCGGGGAGCTGTTTTTT.

The J gene is TRBJ1-5, the V gene TRBV20-1; D ambiguous. The V gene lost 3 bases and the J gene lost 2 bases, with 14 bases spanning the gap. The CDR3 has 15 residues. Germline V gives CDR1 DFQATT, CDR2 SNEGSKA (reference sequence). The CDR3 DNA reads TGCAGTGCTAGGCGCGGCCCTATGGGCAATCAGCCCCAGCATTTT. Protein sequence: CSARRGPMGNQPQHF.

This clonotype appeared many times. The junction shows a germline mismatch at one end, possibly a read error. The genes are TRBV5-1 and TRBJ2-1, with D perhaps matching TRBD1 (6 bases). CDR1 and CDR2 from the germline V gene are SGHRS and YFSETQ. The CDR3 is made up of 11 amino acids. CDR3 amino acids: CASSLGDIWIF. The CDR3 DNA reads as TGCGCCAGCAGCTTGGGGGACATATGGATCTTC.

This rearrangement joins TRBV5-1 to TRBJ1-1; the D gene is possibly TRBD1 (6 bases). Germline-derived CDR1 and CDR2 are SGHRS and YFSETQ. The CDR3 spans 16 residues. Trimming cost V 6 bases and J 4 bases, with 22 bases left between them. The CDR3 region is CASTPTGIRGGTEAFF. The CDR3, as DNA: TGCGCCAGCACCCCAACCGGCATACGAGGGGGCACTGAAGCTTTCTTT.

This clonotype appeared once. One end of the junction varies from germline; a read error may be responsible. The rearrangement uses TRBV20-1 and TRBJ2-3, with 14 bases fitting TRBD2. The CDR3 contains 17 residues. The germline V gene has CDR1 DFQATT and CDR2 SNEGSKA (reference sequence). CDR3: CCAGRTSGGISTDTQYF. CDR3 nucleotides: TGCTGTGCCGGGCGGACTAGCGGGGGGATCAGCACAGATACGCAGTATTTT.

This clonotype was observed a handful of times. The genes are TRBV12-3 or TRBV12-4 and TRBJ2-1; a weak D match, TRBD2 (6 bases). The CDR3 runs to 13 residues. V gave up 4 bases and J gave up 7 bases, with 11 bases separating them. The CDR3 nucleotides read TGTGCCAGCAGTTCCGGGGGACCGAATGAGCAGTTCTTC. Translated, it gives CASSSGGPNEQFF.

Many counts were recorded for this clonotype. The chain is built from TRBV12-3 or TRBV12-4 and TRBJ2-2; D call uncertain. Trimming took off 6 bases at V and 1 base at J, with 6 bases between the two ends. The CDR3 spans 13 residues. For the CDR3, the DNA is TGTGCCAGCAGGCCAGGGAACACCGGGGAGCTGTTTTTT. This encodes CASRPGNTGELFF.

The sample holds a few counts of this clonotype. The chain couples TRBV20-1 to TRBJ2-7; 7 positions match TRBD1. Unmatched junction bases numbered 12, after V lost 4 bases and J lost 0 bases. Per germline, CDR1 DFQATT and CDR2 SNEGSKA (reference sequence). CDR3 length: 16 residues. CDR3 residues: CSAINPPTGSSYEQYF. DNA for the CDR3: TGCAGTGCTATTAACCCGCCGACAGGGAGCTCCTACGAGCAGTACTTC.

In this sample, this clonotype turned up once. This may come from a read error, since a much larger clone is one base off. Because the CDR3 is missing its conserved closing phenylalanine or tryptophan, this is likely a read error. The chain employs TRBV20-1 and TRBJ2-7, with D tentatively TRBD1 or TRBD2 (5 bases each). The CDR3 has 14 amino acids. CDR1 DFQATT and CDR2 SNEGSKA come from the germline V gene (reference sequence). V dropped 0 bases and J dropped 6 bases, with 15 bases sitting between them. The CDR3 nucleotides are TGCAGTGCTAGAGACGGGGCTAGATCTGGCGAGCAGTACCTC. This codes for CSARDGARSGEQYL.

This clonotype has only a few counts. This chain uses TRBV5-1 with TRBJ1-2, with TRBD1 identical over 7 bases. Trimming took 2 bases from V and 2 from J; bases not matched to a gene: 12. In germline, CDR1 is SGHRS, CDR2 YFSETQ. The CDR3 extends over 17 amino acids. The CDR3 DNA reads TGCGCCAGCAGCTTTTACCAGGGGGAGTCGGGGAACTATGGCTACACCTTC. Amino acids: CASSFYQGESGNYGYTF.

There are many counts of this clonotype. The chain joins TRBV15 to TRBJ2-7; TRBD1 agrees at 7 bases. CDR3 length: 14 residues. Germline V CDR1 and CDR2: LNHNV, YYDKDF (reference sequence). V was clipped by 2 bases and J by 1 base; unmatched bases: 2. The CDR3 DNA reads TGTGCCACCAGCAGAAACAGGGGATCCTACGAGCAGTACGTC. Translation: CATSRNRGSYEQYV.

V usage is TRBV5-6 and J usage is TRBJ1-2, with no clear D. From germline, CDR1 is SGHDT and CDR2 YYEEEE. V dropped 4 bases and J dropped 4 bases, with 14 bases sitting between them. The CDR3 spans 14 residues. CDR3 nucleotides: TGTGCCAGCAGCCCGGGTCAATTCATCTATGGCTACACCTTC. Translating it yields CASSPGQFIYGYTF. Supplemented by reference TRBV5-6 and TRBJ1-2, the full variable domain reads DAGVTQSPTHLIKTRGQQVTLRCSPKSGHDTVSWYQQALGQGPQFIFQYYEEEERQRGNFPDRFSGHQFPNYSSELNVNALLLGDSALYLCASSPGQFIYGYTFGSGTRLTVV.

This clonotype was observed at least ten times. The rearrangement uses TRBV6-5 and TRBJ2-2; 7 nucleotides match TRBD1. CDR1 and CDR2 (germline): MNHEY, SVGAGI. This CDR3 is built from 16 residues. With V trimmed by 4 bases and J by 0 bases, 5 bases remained unmatched. CDR3 coding DNA: TGTGCCAGCAGTTTCTCGACAGGGACGAACACCGGGGAGCTGTTTTTT. Translated, it gives CASSFSTGTNTGELFF.

This clonotype was observed many times. The V and J genes are TRBV20-1 and TRBJ1-1; D uncertain. There are 12 residues in the CDR3. V was cut by 0 bases and J by 11 bases, with 13 bases left in between. Germline V lookup: CDR1 DFQATT, CDR2 SNEGSKA (reference sequence). The chain's CDR3 is CSARDGGLGAFF. The CDR3 DNA reads as TGCAGTGCTAGAGATGGAGGCCTAGGGGCTTTCTTT.